The clone carrying this TCR beta chain was detected ten times or more. Its antigen is currently unknown. The sample belongs to a study of immune heterogeneity within non-small cell lung tumors. Notes on the study in general: Individual patients mostly differed in their high-frequency T-cell receptor beta clonotypes.

Using 32 V and 13 J primers, multiplex PCR amplified TCR beta CDR3. Each CDR3 protein is one row after TCRdb ran MiXCR on the multiplex PCR reads. The table lists some 14,000 distinct CDR3 sequences, around 28% of them singletons. CDR3 length equals 16 residues. Trimming shortened V by 5 bases and J by 1 base, and 15 bases separated the two germline ends. The V gene's germline CDR1 is MNHEY and CDR2 SMNVEV (reference sequence). Template was bulk tumor genomic DNA, approximately 600 ng per sample. Biopsies that were spaced far apart were taken, several per primary tumor, during surgery. Curative surgical treatment was performed in patients who had newly diagnosed, untreated non-small cell lung cancer.

V usage is TRBV27 and J usage is TRBJ2-4, with D perhaps TRBD1 (6 bases). This clonotype was sampled from a man aged 40-55 years with non-small cell lung cancer. The source material was lung tumor tissue. The CDR3 region has the DNA TGTGCCAGCAGTCCTACAGGGATCACGGCCAAAAACATTCAGTACTTC. Its protein product is CASSPTGITAKNIQYF.